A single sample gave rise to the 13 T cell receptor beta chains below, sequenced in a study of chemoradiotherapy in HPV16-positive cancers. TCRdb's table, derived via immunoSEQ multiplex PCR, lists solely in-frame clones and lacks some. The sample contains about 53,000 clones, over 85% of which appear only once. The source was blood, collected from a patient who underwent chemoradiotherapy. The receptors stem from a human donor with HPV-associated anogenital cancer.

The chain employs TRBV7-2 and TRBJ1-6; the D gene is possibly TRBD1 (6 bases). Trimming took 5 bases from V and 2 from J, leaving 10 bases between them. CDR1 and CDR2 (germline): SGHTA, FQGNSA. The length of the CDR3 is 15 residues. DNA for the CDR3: TGTGCCAGCAGCGAGGGGGGGACCTATAATTCACCCCTCCACTTT. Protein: CASSEGGTYNSPLHF.

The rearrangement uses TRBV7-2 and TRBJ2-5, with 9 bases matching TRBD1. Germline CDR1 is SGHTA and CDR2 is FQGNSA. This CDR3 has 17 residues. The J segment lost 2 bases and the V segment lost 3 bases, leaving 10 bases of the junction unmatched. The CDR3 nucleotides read TGTGCCAGCAGCTTCCTGTACCCGGGGACAGGGCAAGAGACCCAGTACTTC. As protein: CASSFLYPGTGQETQYF.

CDR3 in amino acids: CSVEFSTYEQYF. The DNA for the CDR3 is TGCAGCGTTGAGTTCAGCACCTACGAGCAGTACTTC. The chain couples TRBV29-1 to TRBJ2-7; D gene uncertain. This CDR3 comprises 12 residues. Trimming removed 3 bases from V and 2 bases from J, with 8 bases in between. Germline CDR1 and CDR2: SQVTM and ANQGSEA.

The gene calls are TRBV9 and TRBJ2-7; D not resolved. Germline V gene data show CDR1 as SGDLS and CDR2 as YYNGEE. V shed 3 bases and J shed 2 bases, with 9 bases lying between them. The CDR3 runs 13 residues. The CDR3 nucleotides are TGTGCCAGCAGCGAAGGAAAAACCTACGAGCAGTACTTC. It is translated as CASSEGKTYEQYF.

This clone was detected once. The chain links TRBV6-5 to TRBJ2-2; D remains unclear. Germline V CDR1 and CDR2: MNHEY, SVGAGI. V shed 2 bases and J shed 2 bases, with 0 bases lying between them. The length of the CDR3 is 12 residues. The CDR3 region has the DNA TGTGCCAGCAGTTACAACACCGGGGAGCTGTTTTTT. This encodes CASSYNTGELFF.

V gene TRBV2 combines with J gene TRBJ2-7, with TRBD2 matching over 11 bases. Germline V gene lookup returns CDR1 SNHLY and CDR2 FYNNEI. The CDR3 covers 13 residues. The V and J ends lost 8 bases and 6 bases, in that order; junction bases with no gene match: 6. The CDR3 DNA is TGTGCCAGCCACCGACTAGCGGGGTCCGAGCAGTACTTC. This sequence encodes CASHRLAGSEQYF.

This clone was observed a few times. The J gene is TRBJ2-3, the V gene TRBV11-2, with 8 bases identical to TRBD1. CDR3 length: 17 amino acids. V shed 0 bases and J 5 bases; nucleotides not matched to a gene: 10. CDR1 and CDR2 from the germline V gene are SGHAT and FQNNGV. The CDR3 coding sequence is TGTGCCAGCAGCTTAGATCCCCGGGACAGGTATCTAGATACGCAGTATTTT. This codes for CASSLDPRDRYLDTQYF.

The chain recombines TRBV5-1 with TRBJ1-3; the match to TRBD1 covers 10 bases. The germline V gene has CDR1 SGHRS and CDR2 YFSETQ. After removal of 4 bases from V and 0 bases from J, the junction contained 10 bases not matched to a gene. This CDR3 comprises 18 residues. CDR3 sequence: CASSTGDRGRGSGNTIYF. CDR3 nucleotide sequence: TGCGCCAGCAGCACTGGGGACAGGGGTAGAGGCTCTGGAAACACCATATATTTT.

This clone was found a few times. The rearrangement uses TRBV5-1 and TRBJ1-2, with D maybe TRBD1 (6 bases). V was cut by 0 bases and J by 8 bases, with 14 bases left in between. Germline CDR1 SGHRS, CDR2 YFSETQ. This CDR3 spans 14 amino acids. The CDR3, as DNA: TGCGCCAGCAGCTTGGAGGACAGCGGAGGGGGCTACACCTTC. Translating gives CASSLEDSGGGYTF.

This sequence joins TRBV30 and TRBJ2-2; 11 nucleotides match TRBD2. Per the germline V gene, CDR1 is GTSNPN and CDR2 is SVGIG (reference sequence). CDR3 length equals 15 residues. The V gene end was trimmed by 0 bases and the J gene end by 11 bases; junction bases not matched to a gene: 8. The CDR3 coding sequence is TGTGCCTGGAGTGTACCGTCGGGACTAGCGGTTGAGCTGTTTTTT. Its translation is CAWSVPSGLAVELFF.

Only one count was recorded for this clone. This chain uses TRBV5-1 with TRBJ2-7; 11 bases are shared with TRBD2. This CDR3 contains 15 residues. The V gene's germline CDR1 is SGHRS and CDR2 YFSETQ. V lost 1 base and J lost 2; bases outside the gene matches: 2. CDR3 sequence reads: CASSLTSGGAYEQYF. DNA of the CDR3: TGCGCCAGCAGCTTGACTAGCGGGGGAGCCTACGAGCAGTACTTC.

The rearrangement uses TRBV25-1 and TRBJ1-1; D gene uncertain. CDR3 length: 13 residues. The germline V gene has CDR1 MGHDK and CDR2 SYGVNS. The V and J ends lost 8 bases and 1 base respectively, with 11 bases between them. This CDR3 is CASVRTGNTEAFF. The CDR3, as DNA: TGTGCCAGCGTCCGCACGGGGAACACTGAAGCTTTCTTT.

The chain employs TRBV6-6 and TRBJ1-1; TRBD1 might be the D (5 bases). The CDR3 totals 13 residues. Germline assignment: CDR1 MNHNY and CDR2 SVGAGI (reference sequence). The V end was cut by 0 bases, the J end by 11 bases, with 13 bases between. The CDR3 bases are TGTGCCAGCAGTTACTCGAGGGGCCCCACGGCTTTCTTT. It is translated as CASSYSRGPTAFF.